Listed below are T cell receptor beta chains from one sample, sequenced in a study of T cell responses to AZD1222 COVID-19 vaccine. Method: immunoSEQ multiplex PCR; TCRdb's copy keeps in-frame clones and lacks some. The top ten hold about 3.3% of the sample, which has under 170,000 clones, 80% to 95% seen once. Sequenced here: peripheral blood, sampled 28 days after the second AZD1222 dose. Receptors were obtained from an adult who received the AZD1222 COVID-19 vaccine. Each CDR3 is given with its conserved first and last residue. A D gene is named only where the DNA matches it firmly. Some rows mark clone size as missing; the rest say once, few, many or name a class of expanded clone.

j_call | d_call | clone_size | v_call | cdr3_aa | cdr3_nt
TRBJ1-5 | . | . | TRBV2 | CASRIDRTGNQPQHF | TGTGCCAGCAGAATTGACAGGACTGGAAATCAGCCCCAGCATTTT
TRBJ2-7 | . | . | TRBV27 | CASSFGTIDDEQYF | TGTGCCAGCAGTTTCGGGACGATCGATGACGAGCAGTACTTC
TRBJ2-7 | . | . | TRBV20-1 | CSATVGYEQYF | TGCAGTGCTACCGTCGGCTACGAGCAGTACTTC
TRBJ2-4 | . | . | TRBV6-5 | CASSFLGGRDQYF | TGTGCCAGCAGTTTCCTAGGGGGAAGAGATCAGTACTTC
TRBJ2-3 | TRBD2 | . | TRBV5-4 | CASSTRLAEHTDTQYF | TGTGCCAGCAGCACCCGACTAGCGGAACACACAGATACGCAGTATTTT
TRBJ2-6 | . | . | TRBV5-1 | CASSTQVSGANVLTF | TGCGCCAGCAGCACACAGGTTTCTGGGGCCAACGTCCTGACTTTC
TRBJ1-5 | . | . | TRBV19 | CASTEAGPFHQPQHF | TGTGCCAGTACCGAGGCAGGGCCCTTCCATCAGCCCCAGCATTTT
TRBJ1-1 | TRBD1 | . | TRBV27 | CASYRTGGSTEAFF | TGTGCCAGCTACAGGACAGGGGGGAGCACTGAAGCTTTCTTT
TRBJ1-4 | . | . | TRBV7-9 | CASFSGHAPQDEKLFF | TGTGCCAGCTTTTCCGGGCATGCACCCCAGGATGAAAAACTGTTTTTT
TRBJ1-1 | . | . | TRBV29-1 | CSVVGLLNTEAFF | TGCAGCGTAGTGGGACTCCTGAACACTGAAGCTTTCTTT
TRBJ1-1 | . | once | TRBV27 | CASSLTLRGDEAFF | TGTGCCAGCAGTTTAACCCTCAGGGGAGATGAAGCTTTCTTT
TRBJ2-7 | . | . | TRBV5-4 | CASSPPGLEGSYEQYF | TGTGCCAGCAGCCCCCCGGGCCTGGAGGGATCCTACGAGCAGTACTTC
TRBJ2-1 | . | few | TRBV6-1 | CASSETAGTYNEQFF | TGTGCCAGCAGTGAAACGGCAGGGACCTACAATGAGCAGTTCTTC
TRBJ1-2 | TRBD1 | . | TRBV19 | CASSPQGNYGYTF | TGTGCCAGTAGTCCACAGGGGAACTATGGCTACACCTTC
TRBJ1-2 | . | . | TRBV25-1 | CATSTGGGGYTF | TGTGCCACCTCGACAGGAGGTGGCGGCTACACCTTC
TRBJ2-2 | TRBD2 | . | TRBV3-1/TRBV3-2 | CASSYLAGPNTGELFF | TGTGCCAGCAGCTATCTAGCGGGGCCTAACACCGGGGAGCTGTTTTTT
TRBJ2-3 | . | . | TRBV5-6 | CASSGKTDTQYF | TGTGCCAGCAGCGGAAAGACAGATACGCAGTATTTT
TRBJ1-1 | . | . | TRBV2 | CASNSGFMNTEAFF | TGTGCCAGCAACTCAGGGTTCATGAACACTGAAGCTTTCTTT
TRBJ2-2 | . | . | TRBV9 | CASERNTGELFF | TGTGCCAGCGAGCGGAACACCGGGGAGCTGTTTTTT
TRBJ2-5 | TRBD2 | . | TRBV6-6 | CASSRRLAGQETQYF | TGTGCCAGCAGTAGGAGGTTAGCGGGACAAGAGACCCAGTACTTC
TRBJ1-4 | . | . | TRBV6-6 | CASSPRRTDYPTNEKLFF | TGTGCCAGCAGTCCCCGGAGGACAGACTATCCAACTAATGAAAAACTGTTTTTT
TRBJ1-6 | . | . | TRBV27 | CASSLGGGGSPLHF | TGTGCCAGCAGTTTAGGGGGGGGTGGGTCACCCCTCCACTTT
TRBJ1-4 | . | . | TRBV3-1/TRBV3-2 | CASSQDVGVPNEKLFF | TGTGCCAGCAGCCAAGATGTCGGGGTACCTAATGAAAAACTGTTTTTT
TRBJ2-7 | TRBD2 | . | TRBV29-1 | CSARLTSGYEQYF | TGCAGCGCAAGGTTGACTAGCGGCTACGAGCAGTACTTC
TRBJ1-5 | . | few | TRBV5-3 | CARSGRSNQPQHF | TGTGCCAGAAGTGGGCGTAGCAATCAGCCCCAGCATTTT
TRBJ1-3 | TRBD1 | . | TRBV6-1 | CASSVVPGQGGNTIYF | TGTGCCAGCAGTGTCGTTCCGGGACAGGGTGGAAACACCATATATTTT
TRBJ1-3 | . | . | TRBV7-9 | CASSLEGRNSGNTIYF | TGTGCCAGCAGCTTGGAGGGCAGAAACTCTGGAAACACCATATATTTT
TRBJ2-1 | TRBD2 | . | TRBV19 | CASTYSGRADYNEQFF | TGTGCCAGTACCTATAGCGGGAGGGCTGACTACAATGAGCAGTTCTTC
TRBJ1-1 | . | . | TRBV19 | CASSIQGMNTEAFF | TGTGCCAGTAGTATACAGGGGATGAACACTGAAGCTTTCTTT
TRBJ2-1 | TRBD2 | . | TRBV2 | CASILAGVDEQFF | TGTGCCAGCATACTAGCGGGAGTGGATGAGCAGTTCTTC
TRBJ1-6 | TRBD1 | . | TRBV5-8 | CASSLAGGQENSPLHF | TGTGCCAGCAGCTTGGCTGGCGGACAGGAGAATTCACCCCTCCACTTT
TRBJ1-1 | . | . | TRBV6-6 | CASSYPMGGAEHSLF | TGTGCCAGCAGTTACCCCATGGGGGGCGCAGAACACTCTCTCTTT
TRBJ2-2 | . | . | TRBV10-1 | CASSEERARHGELFF | TGCGCCAGCAGTGAGGAGCGGGCTAGACACGGGGAGCTGTTTTTT
TRBJ2-1 | TRBD1 | . | TRBV5-1 | CASSLGTGSSYNEQFF | TGCGCCAGCAGCCTCGGGACAGGGAGCTCCTACAATGAGCAGTTCTTC
TRBJ1-1 | . | . | TRBV10-2 | CASSESIGGNTEAFF | TGCGCCAGCAGTGAGTCGATCGGGGGCAACACTGAAGCTTTCTTT
TRBJ1-1 | . | . | TRBV30 | CAWSVSNHRVNTEAFF | TGTGCCTGGAGTGTTTCTAACCACAGGGTGAACACTGAAGCTTTCTTT
TRBJ1-5 | TRBD1 | . | TRBV23-1 | CAGTGTGAYSNQPQHF | TGCGCCGGGACCGGGACAGGGGCTTATAGCAATCAGCCCCAGCATTTT
TRBJ2-5 | TRBD2 | . | TRBV30 | CAWSGIAARGGETQYF | TGTGCCTGGAGTGGGATAGCAGCCCGGGGGGGGGAGACCCAGTACTTC
TRBJ1-1 | . | . | TRBV7-2 | CASSLGTPNTEAFF | TGTGCCAGCAGCTTAGGAACCCCCAACACTGAAGCTTTCTTT
TRBJ2-7 | TRBD2 | . | TRBV5-4 | CASSLAGGASYEQYF | TGTGCCAGCAGCTTGGCCGGGGGGGCTTCCTACGAGCAGTACTTC
TRBJ1-1 | . | . | TRBV5-4 | CASSLDSDTEAFF | TGTGCCAGCAGTTTAGACAGCGACACTGAAGCTTTCTTT
TRBJ2-7 | . | once | TRBV11-2 | CASSLDSQPTYEQYF | TGTGCCAGCAGCTTAGATAGTCAGCCTACCTACGAGCAGTACTTC
TRBJ2-1 | TRBD2 | . | TRBV10-3 | CAISDILTSGYNEQFF | TGTGCCATCAGTGATATTCTGACTAGCGGATACAATGAGCAGTTCTTC
TRBJ1-5 | TRBD1 | once | TRBV7-9 | CASTTGDSNQPQHF | TGTGCCAGCACCACAGGGGATAGCAATCAGCCCCAGCATTTT
TRBJ2-1 | . | . | TRBV5-1 | CASSDSGDEQFF | TGCGCCAGCAGCGACTCTGGGGATGAGCAGTTCTTC
TRBJ2-1 | TRBD2 | . | TRBV7-8 | CASSLPGLAGSSYNEQFF | TGTGCCAGCAGCCTCCCGGGACTAGCGGGTAGCTCCTACAATGAGCAGTTCTTC
TRBJ2-2 | TRBD1 | . | TRBV30 | CAWSLGGQGAYTGELFF | TGTGCCTGGAGTCTAGGGGGACAGGGGGCTTACACCGGGGAGCTGTTTTTT
TRBJ2-1 | . | . | TRBV19 | CASSRANEQFF | TGTGCCAGTAGCAGGGCCAATGAGCAGTTCTTC
TRBJ1-4 | TRBD1 | . | TRBV27 | CASSTLTGWGEKLFF | TGTGCCAGCAGTACTCTGACAGGGTGGGGTGAAAAACTGTTTTTT
TRBJ2-1 | . | . | TRBV3-1/TRBV3-2 | CASSQDPTVDEQFF | TGTGCCAGCAGCCAAGATCCAACAGTTGATGAGCAGTTCTTC
TRBJ2-3 | . | . | TRBV2 | CASRAERPSTDTQYF | TGTGCCAGCAGGGCTGAGCGGCCTAGCACAGATACGCAGTATTTT
TRBJ1-3 | . | . | TRBV14 | CASSQDTFSGNTIYF | TGTGCCAGCAGCCAAGATACGTTCTCTGGAAACACCATATATTTT